This T cell receptor beta chain was recorded in a study of shared clonotypes between healthy human individuals. CD45RO-negative cells were positively selected for CCR7, leaving out terminally differentiated effector memory CD45RA+ cells. The donor cohort consisted entirely of Caucasian adults residing in Nashville, Tennessee. Comment on this clone: Its matching antigen is unknown.

The genomic DNA of each subset was split evenly across several immunoSEQ plates. Sequencing was performed with immunoSEQ multiplex PCR; in TCRdb, only in-frame clones are kept and a portion is missing. The top ten hold roughly 1.2% of the sample, which has 1.5 million to 2.5 million clones, roughly 95% seen once. Per germline, CDR1 MNHEY and CDR2 SVGAGI. The CDR3 loop spans 14 amino acids. Trimming cost V 8 bases and J 4 bases, with 15 bases left between them. Study-level results: A handful of donors showed sharing of about 4.8% of naive CD4 clonotypes.

This clonotype originated in a man between 18 and 35 years old in good health. This chain links TRBV6-5 with TRBJ1-3, with D possibly being TRBD1 (5 bases). Specimen: naive CD8+ T cells sorted from blood. This chain's CDR3 is CASHPGLRGNTIYF. CDR3 bases: TGTGCCAGCCACCCGGGACTAAGGGGAAACACCATATATTTT.